This T cell receptor (beta chain) comes out of a study of T cells in Graves' hyperthyroidism and ophthalmopathy. This clonotype was seen many times. Its antigen is still unknown. Study-wide results and limits: Within blood appeared most thyroid clonotypes that had expanded above 0.001.

From RNA transcripts, TCR beta CDR3 regions were amplified. TCR CDR3 regions were first amplified by RT-PCR with HTBI primers. Using its own MiXCR run on the multiplex PCR reads, TCRdb lists one record per CDR3 protein. The sample consists of approximately 400,000 distinct CDR3 sequences, approximately 20% of them appearing once. With 6 bases removed from V and 5 bases from J, the gap between germline ends came to 19 bases. The CDR3 has 15 residues. Germline CDR1 SGHAT, CDR2 FQNNGV. Recently diagnosed hyperthyroidism of less than 2 months' duration affected patients aged 18 to 65. This chain uses TRBV11-2 with TRBJ1-2; tentative D call: TRBD1 (6 bases). The sample comprised blood. This receptor was obtained from a woman aged 18-29 years with Graves' hyperthyroidism. Here the CDR3 reads CASRPFVGAGYGYTF. DNA for the CDR3: TGTGCCAGCAGGCCTTTCGTGGGGGCAGGTTATGGCTACACCTTC.